The clone carrying this T cell receptor (beta chain) was recorded many times. Antigen specificity is unknown. These data come from a study of T-cell reconstitution after alpha-beta-depleted transplantation in children. Library preparation (for TCRbeta) was performed with unique molecular identifiers. TCRdb re-derived calls from the PCR reads in MiXCR, one entry per CDR3 protein. Found here are tens of thousands of distinct CDR3 sequences, roughly 5% of them singletons; the top ten hold approximately 19%. CDR3 size: 15 residues. Germline loops: CDR1 LGHNT, CDR2 FRNRAP. Trimming took 5 bases from V and 4 from J, leaving 18 bases between them. Regarding the study as a whole: At one year after transplant, newly produced T cells mostly accounted for T-cell counts and diversity. The study reportedly traced alpha-beta T cells about two months after transplant to several hundred expanded graft clones.

This specimen consisted of PBMCs, mostly from graft donor cells, obtained 180 days after TCRalphabeta/CD19-depleted stem cell transplant. The origin of this receptor is a boy less than two years old who had a stem cell transplant for acute myeloid leukemia, so the T cells may come from the graft donor. This chain connects TRBV12-5 to TRBJ2-7; D is tentatively TRBD1 or TRBD2 (5 bases each). The CDR3, as DNA: TGTGCTAGTGGTGATTGGGGACGCAACATTTACGAGCAGTACTTC. Translation: CASGDWGRNIYEQYF.